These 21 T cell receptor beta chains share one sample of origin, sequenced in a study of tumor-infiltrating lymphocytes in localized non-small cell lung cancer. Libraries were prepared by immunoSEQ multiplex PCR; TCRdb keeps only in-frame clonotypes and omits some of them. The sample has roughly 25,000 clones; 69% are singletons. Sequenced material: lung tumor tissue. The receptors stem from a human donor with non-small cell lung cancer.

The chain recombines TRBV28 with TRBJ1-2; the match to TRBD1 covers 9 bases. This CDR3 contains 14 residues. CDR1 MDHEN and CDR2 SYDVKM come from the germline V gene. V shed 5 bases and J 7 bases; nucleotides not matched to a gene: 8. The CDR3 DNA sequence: TGTGCCAGCAGTCTTACAGGGGGCGCTCGTGGCTACACCTTC. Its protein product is CASSLTGGARGYTF.

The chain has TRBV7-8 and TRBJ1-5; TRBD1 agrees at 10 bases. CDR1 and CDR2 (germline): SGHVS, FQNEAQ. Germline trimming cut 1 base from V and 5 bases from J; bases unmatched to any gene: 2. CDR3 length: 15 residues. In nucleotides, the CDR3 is TGTGCCAGCAGCTTAGAGGGGACAGGGGATCAGCCCCAGCATTTT. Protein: CASSLEGTGDQPQHF. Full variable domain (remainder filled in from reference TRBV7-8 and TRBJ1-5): GAGVSQSPRYKVAKRGQDVALRCDPISGHVSLFWYQQALGQGPEFLTYFQNEAQLDKSGLPSDRFFAERPEGSVSTLKIQRTQQEDSAVYLCASSLEGTGDQPQHFGDGTRLSIL.

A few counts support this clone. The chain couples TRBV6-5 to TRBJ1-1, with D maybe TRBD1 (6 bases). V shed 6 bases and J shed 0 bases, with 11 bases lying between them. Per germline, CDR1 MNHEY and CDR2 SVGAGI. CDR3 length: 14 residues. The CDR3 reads CASRRGQLNTEAFF. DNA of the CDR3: TGTGCCAGCAGACGAGGACAGCTGAACACTGAAGCTTTCTTT.

The chain's CDR3 is CASSHIRGRETQYF. DNA of the CDR3: TGTGCCAGCAGTCACATAAGGGGGCGGGAGACCCAGTACTTC. This rearrangement joins TRBV5-6 to TRBJ2-5; 7 nucleotides line up with TRBD1. The V segment lost 5 bases and the J segment 5 bases; nucleotides outside the gene matches: 9. The CDR3 sequence is 14 residues long. In germline, CDR1 is SGHDT, CDR2 YYEEEE.

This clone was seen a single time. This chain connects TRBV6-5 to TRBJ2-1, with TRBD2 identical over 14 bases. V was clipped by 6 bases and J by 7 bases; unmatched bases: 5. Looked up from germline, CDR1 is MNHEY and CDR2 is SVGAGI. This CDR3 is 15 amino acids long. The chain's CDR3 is CASSLGTSGRNEQFF. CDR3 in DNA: TGTGCCAGCAGCCTAGGGACTAGCGGGAGAAATGAGCAGTTCTTC.

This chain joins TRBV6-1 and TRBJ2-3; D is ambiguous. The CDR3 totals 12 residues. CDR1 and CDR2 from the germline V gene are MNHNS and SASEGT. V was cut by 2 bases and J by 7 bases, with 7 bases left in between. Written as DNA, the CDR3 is TGTGCCAGCAGTGAAAGCCTCTATACGCAGTATTTT. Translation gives CASSESLYTQYF.

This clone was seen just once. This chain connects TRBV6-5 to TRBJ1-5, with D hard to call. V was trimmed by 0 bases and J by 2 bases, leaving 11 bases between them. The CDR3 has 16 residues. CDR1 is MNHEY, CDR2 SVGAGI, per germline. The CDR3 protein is CASSYSRQYRNQPQHF. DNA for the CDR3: TGTGCCAGCAGTTACTCGAGGCAGTACCGCAATCAGCCCCAGCATTTT.

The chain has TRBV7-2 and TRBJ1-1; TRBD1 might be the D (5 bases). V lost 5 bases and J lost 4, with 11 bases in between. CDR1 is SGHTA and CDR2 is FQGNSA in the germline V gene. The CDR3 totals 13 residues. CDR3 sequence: CASSEFGATEAFF. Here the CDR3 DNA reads TGTGCCAGCAGCGAGTTTGGGGCCACTGAAGCTTTCTTT. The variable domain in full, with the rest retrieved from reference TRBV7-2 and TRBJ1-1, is GAGVSQSPSNKVTEKGKDVELRCDPISGHTALYWYRQSLGQGLEFLIYFQGNSAPDKSGLPSDRFSAERTGGSVSTLTIQRTQQEDSAVYLCASSEFGATEAFFGQGTRLTVV.

CDR3: CASSWTSGYEQYF. Written as DNA, the CDR3 is TGTGCCAGCAGCTGGACTAGCGGATACGAGCAGTACTTC. The V and J genes are TRBV7-2 and TRBJ2-7; 10 positions match TRBD2. J lost 4 bases, V lost 4 bases, and 1 base had no gene match. This CDR3 region has 13 residues. In germline, CDR1 is SGHTA, CDR2 FQGNSA.

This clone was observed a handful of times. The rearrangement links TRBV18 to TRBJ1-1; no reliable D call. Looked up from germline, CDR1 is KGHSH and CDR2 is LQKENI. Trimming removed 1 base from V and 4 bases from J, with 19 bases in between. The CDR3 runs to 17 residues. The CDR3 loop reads CASSPRFPGGSGTEAFF. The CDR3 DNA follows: TGTGCCAGCTCACCACGCTTTCCAGGCGGGTCGGGCACTGAAGCTTTCTTT.

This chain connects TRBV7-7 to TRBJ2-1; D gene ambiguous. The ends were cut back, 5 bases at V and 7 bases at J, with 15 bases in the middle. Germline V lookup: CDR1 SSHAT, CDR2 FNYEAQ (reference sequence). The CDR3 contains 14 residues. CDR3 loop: CASSPTPQNNEQFF. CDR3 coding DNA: TGTGCCAGCAGCCCCACCCCCCAGAATAATGAGCAGTTCTTC.

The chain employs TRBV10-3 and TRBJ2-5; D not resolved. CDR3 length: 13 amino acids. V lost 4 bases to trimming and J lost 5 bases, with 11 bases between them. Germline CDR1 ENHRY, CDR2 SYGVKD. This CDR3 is CAISAPPQETQYF. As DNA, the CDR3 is TGTGCCATCAGTGCACCACCTCAGGAGACCCAGTACTTC.

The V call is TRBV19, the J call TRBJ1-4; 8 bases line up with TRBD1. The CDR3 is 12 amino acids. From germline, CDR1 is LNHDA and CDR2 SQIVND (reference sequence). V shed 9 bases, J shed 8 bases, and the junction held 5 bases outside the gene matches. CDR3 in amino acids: CASGQGNEKLFF. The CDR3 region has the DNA TGTGCCAGCGGACAGGGTAACGAAAAACTGTTTTTT.

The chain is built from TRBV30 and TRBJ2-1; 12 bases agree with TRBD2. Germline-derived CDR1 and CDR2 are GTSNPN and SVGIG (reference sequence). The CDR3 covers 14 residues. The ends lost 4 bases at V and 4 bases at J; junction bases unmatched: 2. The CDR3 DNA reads TGTGCCTGGAAACTAGCGGGAGGTTACAATGAGCAGTTCTTC. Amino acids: CAWKLAGGYNEQFF.

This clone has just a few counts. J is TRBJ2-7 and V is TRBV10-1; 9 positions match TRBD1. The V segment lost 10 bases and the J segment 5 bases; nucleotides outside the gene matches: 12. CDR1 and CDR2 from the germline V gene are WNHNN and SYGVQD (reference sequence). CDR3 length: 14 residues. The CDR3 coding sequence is TGCGCCACTTCCCGGGACAGGGTAGGAAACGAGCAGTACTTC. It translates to CATSRDRVGNEQYF.

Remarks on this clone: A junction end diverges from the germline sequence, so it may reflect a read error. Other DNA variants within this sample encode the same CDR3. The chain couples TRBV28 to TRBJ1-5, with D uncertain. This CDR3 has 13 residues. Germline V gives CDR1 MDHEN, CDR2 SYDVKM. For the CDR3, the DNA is TGTGCCAGCAGTTTGGGCGGCAAGCAGCCCCAGCATTTT. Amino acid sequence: CASSLGGKQPQHF. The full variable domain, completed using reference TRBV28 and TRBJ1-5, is DVKVTQSSRYLVKRTGEKVFLECVQDMDHENMFWYRQDPGLGLRLIYFSYDVKMKEKGDIPEGYSVSREKKERFSLILESASTNQTSMYLCASSLGGKQPQHFGDGTRLSIL.

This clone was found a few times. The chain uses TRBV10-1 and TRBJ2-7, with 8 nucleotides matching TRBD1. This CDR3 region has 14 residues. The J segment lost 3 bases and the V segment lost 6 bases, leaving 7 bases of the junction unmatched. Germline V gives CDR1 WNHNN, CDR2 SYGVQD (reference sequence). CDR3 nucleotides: TGCGCCAGCAGGATGGACAGGGCGCACTACGAGCAGTACTTC. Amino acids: CASRMDRAHYEQYF.

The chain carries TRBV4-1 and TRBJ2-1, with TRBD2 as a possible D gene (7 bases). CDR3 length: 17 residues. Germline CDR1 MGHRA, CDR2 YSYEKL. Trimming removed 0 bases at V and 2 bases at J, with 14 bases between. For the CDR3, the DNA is TGCGCCAGCAGCCAAGATGGGGGGGACAATCCCTACAATGAGCAGTTCTTC. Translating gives CASSQDGGDNPYNEQFF.

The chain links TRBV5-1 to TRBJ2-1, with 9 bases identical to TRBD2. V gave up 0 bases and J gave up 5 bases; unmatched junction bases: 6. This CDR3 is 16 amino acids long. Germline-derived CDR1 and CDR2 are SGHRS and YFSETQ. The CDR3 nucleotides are TGCGCCAGCAGCTTGGGAGCGGGAGGAGGCAACAATGAGCAGTTCTTC. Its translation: CASSLGAGGGNNEQFF.

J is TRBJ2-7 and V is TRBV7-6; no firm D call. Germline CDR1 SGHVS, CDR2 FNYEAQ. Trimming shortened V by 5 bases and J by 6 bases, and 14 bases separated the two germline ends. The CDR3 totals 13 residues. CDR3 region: CASSGAQRTEQYF. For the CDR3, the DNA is TGTGCCAGCAGCGGAGCCCAGCGAACCGAGCAGTACTTC. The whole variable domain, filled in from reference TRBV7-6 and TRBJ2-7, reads GAGVSQSPRYKVTKRGQDVALRCDPISGHVSLYWYRQALGQGPEFLTYFNYEAQQDKSGLPNDRFSAERPEGSISTLTIQRTEQRDSAMYRCASSGAQRTEQYFGPGTRLTVT.

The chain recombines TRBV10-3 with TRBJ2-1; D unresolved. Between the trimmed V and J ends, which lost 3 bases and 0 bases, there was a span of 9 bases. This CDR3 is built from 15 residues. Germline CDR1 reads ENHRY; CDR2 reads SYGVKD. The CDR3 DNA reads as TGTGCCATCAGTGACGGGTCAGACTCCTACAATGAGCAGTTCTTC. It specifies CAISDGSDSYNEQFF.